A selection of T cell receptor beta chains follows, all from one sample in a study of shared clonotypes between healthy human individuals. Repertoires were generated with immunoSEQ multiplex PCR, while TCRdb's copy carries only in-frame clones and drops some. Among about 1.9 million clones listed, about 94% were seen once. Sequenced input: naive CD8+ T cells from PBMCs. These receptors were taken from a man aged 18 to 30 in good health. Some clones in this sample may be carry-over from other donors' samples. CDR3s include the opening cysteine and the closing phenylalanine or tryptophan. Each record gives: V gene, J gene, D gene, clone size, CDR3 protein, CDR3 DNA. The D gene is left open where the match is weak. Expanded clones are given a class, and other clones once, few, many or no size at all.

v_call: TRBV7-9
j_call: TRBJ1-3
d_call: .
clone_size: .
cdr3_aa: CASSSDISGDTIYF
cdr3_nt: TGTGCCAGCAGCTCCGACATCTCTGGAGACACCATATATTTT

v_call: TRBV4-1
j_call: TRBJ2-3
d_call: .
clone_size: .
cdr3_aa: CASSQKGKSDTQYF
cdr3_nt: TGCGCCAGCAGCCAGAAGGGAAAGTCAGATACGCAGTATTTT

v_call: TRBV28
j_call: TRBJ2-7
d_call: .
clone_size: .
cdr3_aa: CASSLRQAGRGEQYF
cdr3_nt: TGTGCCAGCAGTTTACGACAGGCGGGCCGTGGCGAGCAGTACTTC

v_call: TRBV29-1
j_call: TRBJ2-4
d_call: TRBD1
clone_size: .
cdr3_aa: CSVGDSLGLHKNIQYF
cdr3_nt: TGCAGCGTTGGGGACAGCCTCGGGCTACACAAAAACATTCAGTACTTC

v_call: TRBV28
j_call: TRBJ2-4
d_call: .
clone_size: .
cdr3_aa: CASSLLHGNIQYF
cdr3_nt: TGTGCCAGCAGTTTATTGCATGGGAACATTCAGTACTTC

v_call: TRBV19
j_call: TRBJ1-5
d_call: .
clone_size: .
cdr3_aa: CADQTGWGNQPQHF
cdr3_nt: TGTGCCGACCAAACAGGGTGGGGCAATCAGCCCCAGCATTTT

v_call: TRBV28
j_call: TRBJ2-7
d_call: .
clone_size: .
cdr3_aa: CASRDSADPIHEQYF
cdr3_nt: TGTGCCAGCCGGGACTCGGCGGATCCTATCCACGAGCAGTACTTC

v_call: TRBV28
j_call: TRBJ1-2
d_call: TRBD1
clone_size: .
cdr3_aa: CAAKEPGTGDYGYTF
cdr3_nt: TGTGCCGCCAAAGAACCCGGGACAGGGGACTATGGCTACACCTTC

v_call: TRBV7-8
j_call: TRBJ2-1
d_call: TRBD1
clone_size: .
cdr3_aa: CASSLGTGSYNEQFF
cdr3_nt: TGTGCCAGCAGCCTAGGGACAGGGTCCTACAATGAGCAGTTCTTC

v_call: TRBV27
j_call: TRBJ1-2
d_call: TRBD1
clone_size: .
cdr3_aa: CASSLGQNYGYTF
cdr3_nt: TGTGCCAGCAGTTTGGGACAGAACTATGGCTACACCTTC

v_call: TRBV5-4
j_call: TRBJ2-7
d_call: TRBD1
clone_size: .
cdr3_aa: CASSTDRGTHEQYF
cdr3_nt: TGTGCCAGCAGCACGGACAGGGGGACCCACGAGCAGTACTTC

v_call: TRBV10-1
j_call: TRBJ1-2
d_call: .
clone_size: .
cdr3_aa: CAREAGDIYGYTF
cdr3_nt: TGCGCCAGGGAGGCAGGGGACATCTATGGCTACACCTTC

v_call: TRBV19
j_call: TRBJ1-2
d_call: TRBD1
clone_size: .
cdr3_aa: CASSEQGVGTNYGYTF
cdr3_nt: TGTGCCAGTAGCGAACAGGGGGTCGGGACTAACTATGGCTACACCTTC

v_call: TRBV28
j_call: TRBJ1-2
d_call: .
clone_size: .
cdr3_aa: CASSLSTNYGYTF
cdr3_nt: TGTGCCAGCAGTTTATCCACTAACTATGGCTACACCTTC

v_call: TRBV28
j_call: TRBJ2-7
d_call: TRBD1
clone_size: .
cdr3_aa: CASSLEVWGQSSYEQYF
cdr3_nt: TGTGCCAGCAGTTTGGAGGTTTGGGGACAGAGCTCCTACGAGCAGTACTTC

v_call: TRBV7-9
j_call: TRBJ2-6
d_call: .
clone_size: .
cdr3_aa: CASSLQGPGANVLTF
cdr3_nt: TGTGCCAGCAGCTTACAGGGACCTGGGGCCAACGTCCTGACTTTC

v_call: TRBV6-6
j_call: TRBJ2-5
d_call: TRBD1
clone_size: .
cdr3_aa: CASSVGQGYFQTQYF
cdr3_nt: TGTGCCAGCAGTGTGGGACAGGGGTATTTTCAGACCCAGTACTTC

v_call: TRBV11-2
j_call: TRBJ2-3
d_call: .
clone_size: .
cdr3_aa: CASRLGQQPHTQYF
cdr3_nt: TGTGCCAGCAGACTCGGGCAACAGCCCCATACGCAGTATTTT

v_call: TRBV25-1
j_call: TRBJ1-2
d_call: .
clone_size: .
cdr3_aa: CASSAPGTGGYTF
cdr3_nt: TGTGCCAGCAGTGCCCCCGGGACGGGAGGCTACACCTTC

v_call: TRBV5-1
j_call: TRBJ1-1
d_call: .
clone_size: .
cdr3_aa: CASSLDSSFEAFF
cdr3_nt: TGCGCCAGCAGCTTGGACAGCTCCTTTGAAGCTTTCTTT

v_call: TRBV27
j_call: TRBJ2-3
d_call: .
clone_size: .
cdr3_aa: CASSTSPRGSTDTQYF
cdr3_nt: TGTGCCAGCAGCACGAGCCCGAGGGGTAGCACAGATACGCAGTATTTT

v_call: TRBV7-9
j_call: TRBJ1-2
d_call: TRBD1
clone_size: .
cdr3_aa: CASSQQGVGGYTF
cdr3_nt: TGTGCCAGCAGCCAACAGGGGGTCGGTGGCTACACCTTC

v_call: TRBV19
j_call: TRBJ2-5
d_call: .
clone_size: .
cdr3_aa: CASSIRGSKETQYF
cdr3_nt: TGTGCCAGTAGTATTAGGGGCAGTAAAGAGACCCAGTACTTC

v_call: TRBV27
j_call: TRBJ2-7
d_call: TRBD1
clone_size: .
cdr3_aa: CASSFGTGEQYF
cdr3_nt: TGTGCCAGCAGTTTCGGGACAGGGGAGCAGTACTTC

v_call: TRBV13
j_call: TRBJ2-7
d_call: TRBD1
clone_size: .
cdr3_aa: CASSQGARYEQYF
cdr3_nt: TGTGCCAGCTCCCAGGGGGCTCGGTACGAGCAGTACTTC

v_call: TRBV27
j_call: TRBJ2-1
d_call: .
clone_size: .
cdr3_aa: CASNHRDLVYNEQFF
cdr3_nt: TGTGCCAGCAATCACAGGGACCTGGTCTACAATGAGCAGTTCTTC

v_call: TRBV19
j_call: TRBJ2-2
d_call: .
clone_size: .
cdr3_aa: CASSILGAGGELFF
cdr3_nt: TGTGCCAGTAGTATTCTGGGGGCGGGCGGGGAGCTGTTTTTT

v_call: TRBV18
j_call: TRBJ2-1
d_call: TRBD2
clone_size: .
cdr3_aa: CASSPPGLAGSYNEQFF
cdr3_nt: TGTGCCAGCTCACCACCGGGACTAGCGGGATCGTACAATGAGCAGTTCTTC

v_call: TRBV13
j_call: TRBJ1-1
d_call: .
clone_size: few
cdr3_aa: CASRLPSGGVNTEAFF
cdr3_nt: TGTGCCAGCAGGCTCCCGAGTGGGGGTGTGAACACTGAAGCTTTCTTT

v_call: TRBV4-1
j_call: TRBJ2-1
d_call: TRBD2
clone_size: .
cdr3_aa: CASRTGGSPYNEQFF
cdr3_nt: TGCGCCAGCAGGACGGGAGGGTCTCCATACAATGAGCAGTTCTTC

v_call: TRBV4-2
j_call: TRBJ2-1
d_call: .
clone_size: .
cdr3_aa: CASSQDSDPEQFF
cdr3_nt: TGTGCCAGCAGCCAAGATAGCGACCCTGAGCAGTTCTTC

v_call: TRBV4-1
j_call: TRBJ2-5
d_call: TRBD2
clone_size: .
cdr3_aa: CASSPLGLAGGRIGETQYF
cdr3_nt: TGCGCCAGCAGCCCATTGGGACTAGCGGGAGGTCGGATTGGAGAGACCCAGTACTTC

v_call: TRBV27
j_call: TRBJ2-3
d_call: .
clone_size: .
cdr3_aa: CASSLGTRGTDTQYF
cdr3_nt: TGTGCCAGCAGTTTAGGGACCAGGGGCACAGATACGCAGTATTTT

v_call: TRBV11-2
j_call: TRBJ2-1
d_call: .
clone_size: .
cdr3_aa: CASSFSSDYNEQFF
cdr3_nt: TGTGCCAGCAGCTTTTCTAGCGACTACAATGAGCAGTTCTTC

v_call: TRBV11-2
j_call: TRBJ2-3
d_call: .
clone_size: .
cdr3_aa: CASSLDIAGFGGDTQYF
cdr3_nt: TGTGCCAGCAGCTTAGATATTGCGGGATTTGGTGGAGATACGCAGTATTTT

v_call: TRBV7-6
j_call: TRBJ2-5
d_call: .
clone_size: .
cdr3_aa: CASAAKAGLETQYF
cdr3_nt: TGTGCCAGCGCAGCCAAAGCCGGTCTGGAGACCCAGTACTTC

v_call: TRBV28
j_call: TRBJ2-1
d_call: TRBD1
clone_size: .
cdr3_aa: CASSYNRGRGVNEQFF
cdr3_nt: TGTGCCAGCAGTTACAACAGGGGGCGGGGAGTCAATGAGCAGTTCTTC

v_call: TRBV9
j_call: TRBJ1-1
d_call: .
clone_size: .
cdr3_aa: CASSVGVVESTEAFF
cdr3_nt: TGTGCCAGCAGCGTGGGGGTTGTGGAGAGCACTGAAGCTTTCTTT

v_call: TRBV27
j_call: TRBJ1-5
d_call: TRBD1
clone_size: .
cdr3_aa: CASSLLDRSKPQHF
cdr3_nt: TGTGCCAGCAGTCTCTTGGACAGGTCCAAGCCCCAGCATTTT

v_call: TRBV5-8
j_call: TRBJ2-7
d_call: .
clone_size: .
cdr3_aa: CASSWRTLPYEQYF
cdr3_nt: TGTGCCAGCAGCTGGCGGACTTTACCCTACGAGCAGTACTTC

v_call: TRBV7-9
j_call: TRBJ1-2
d_call: .
clone_size: .
cdr3_aa: CASSSGVGKGIYGYTF
cdr3_nt: TGTGCCAGCAGCTCAGGGGTAGGGAAAGGAATTTATGGCTACACCTTC

v_call: TRBV6-5
j_call: TRBJ2-3
d_call: TRBD1
clone_size: .
cdr3_aa: CASSPLLQGADTQYF
cdr3_nt: TGTGCCAGCAGCCCCCTCCTGCAGGGGGCAGATACGCAGTATTTT

v_call: TRBV28
j_call: TRBJ1-1
d_call: .
clone_size: .
cdr3_aa: CASSLTRTANTEAFF
cdr3_nt: TGTGCCAGCAGTCTTACCAGGACGGCGAACACTGAAGCTTTCTTT

v_call: TRBV9
j_call: TRBJ2-7
d_call: TRBD1
clone_size: .
cdr3_aa: CASSGSGTDYEQYF
cdr3_nt: TGTGCCAGCAGCGGATCCGGGACAGACTACGAGCAGTACTTC

v_call: TRBV27
j_call: TRBJ2-7
d_call: .
clone_size: .
cdr3_aa: CASSFRGTPYYEQYF
cdr3_nt: TGTGCCAGCAGTTTTCGGGGCACCCCCTACTACGAGCAGTACTTC

v_call: TRBV7-9
j_call: TRBJ1-2
d_call: TRBD1
clone_size: .
cdr3_aa: CASSLGQGGGYTF
cdr3_nt: TGTGCCAGCAGCTTAGGACAGGGTGGAGGCTACACCTTC